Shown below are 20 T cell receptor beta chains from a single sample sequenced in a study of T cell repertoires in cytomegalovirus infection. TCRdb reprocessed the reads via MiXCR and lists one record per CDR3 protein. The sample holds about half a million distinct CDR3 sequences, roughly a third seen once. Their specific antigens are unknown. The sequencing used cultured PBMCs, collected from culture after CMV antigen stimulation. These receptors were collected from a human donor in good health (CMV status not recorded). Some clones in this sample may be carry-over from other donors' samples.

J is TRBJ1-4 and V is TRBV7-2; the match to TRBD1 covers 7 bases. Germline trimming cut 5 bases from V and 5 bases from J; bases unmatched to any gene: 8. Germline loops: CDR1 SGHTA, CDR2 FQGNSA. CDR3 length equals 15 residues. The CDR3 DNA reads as TGTGCCAGCAGCGAGTCCGGGACAGCAAATGAAAAACTGTTTTTT. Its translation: CASSESGTANEKLFF. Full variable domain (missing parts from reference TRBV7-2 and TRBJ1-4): GAGVSQSPSNKVTEKGKDVELRCDPISGHTALYWYRQSLGQGLEFLIYFQGNSAPDKSGLPSDRFSAERTGGSVSTLTIQRTQQEDSAVYLCASSESGTANEKLFFGSGTQLSVL.

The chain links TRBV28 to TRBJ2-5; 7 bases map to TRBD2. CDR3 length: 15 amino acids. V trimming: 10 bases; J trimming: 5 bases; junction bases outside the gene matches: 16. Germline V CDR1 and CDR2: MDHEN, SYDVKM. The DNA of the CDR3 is TGTGCCACCCGGGAGGCGGGAGTTCGGGGGGAGACCCAGTACTTC. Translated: CATREAGVRGETQYF.

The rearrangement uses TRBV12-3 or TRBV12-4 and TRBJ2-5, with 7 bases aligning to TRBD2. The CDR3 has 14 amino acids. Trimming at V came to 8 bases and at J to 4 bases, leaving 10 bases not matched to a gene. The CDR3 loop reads CASGEGGGGETQYF. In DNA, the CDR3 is TGTGCCAGCGGGGAGGGCGGCGGGGGAGAGACCCAGTACTTC.

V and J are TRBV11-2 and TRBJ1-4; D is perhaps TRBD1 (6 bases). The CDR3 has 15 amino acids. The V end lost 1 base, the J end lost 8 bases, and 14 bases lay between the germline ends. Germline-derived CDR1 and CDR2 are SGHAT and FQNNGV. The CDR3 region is CASSLGVRGDEKLFF. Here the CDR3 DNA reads TGTGCCAGCAGCTTAGGAGTCAGGGGTGACGAAAAACTGTTTTTT.

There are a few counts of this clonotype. As DNA, the CDR3 is TGCAGTGCCCAAAGCTCTGGAAACACCATATATTTT. Residues: CSAQSSGNTIYF. The chain has TRBV20-1 and TRBJ1-3; no firm D call. Trimming took off 6 bases at V and 0 bases at J, with 6 bases between the two ends. Germline-derived CDR1 and CDR2 are DFQATT and SNEGSKA (reference sequence). This CDR3 is built from 12 residues.

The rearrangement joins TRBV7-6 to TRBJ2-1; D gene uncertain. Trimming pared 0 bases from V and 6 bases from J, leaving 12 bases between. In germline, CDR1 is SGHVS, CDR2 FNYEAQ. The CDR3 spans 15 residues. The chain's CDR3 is CASSLASSLPNEQFF. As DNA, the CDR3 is TGTGCCAGCAGCTTAGCGAGCTCCTTGCCCAATGAGCAGTTCTTC.

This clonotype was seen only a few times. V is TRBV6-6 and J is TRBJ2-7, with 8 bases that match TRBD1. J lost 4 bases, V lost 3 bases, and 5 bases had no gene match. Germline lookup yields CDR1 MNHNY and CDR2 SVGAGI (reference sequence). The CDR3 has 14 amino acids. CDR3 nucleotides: TGTGCCAGCAGTTATTCCGGACAGGGATACGAGCAGTACGTC. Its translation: CASSYSGQGYEQYV.

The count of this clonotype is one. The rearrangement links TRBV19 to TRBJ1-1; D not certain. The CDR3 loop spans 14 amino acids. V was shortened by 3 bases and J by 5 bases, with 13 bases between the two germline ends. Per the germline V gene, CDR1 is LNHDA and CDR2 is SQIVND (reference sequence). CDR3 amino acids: CASSIWRVGTEAFF. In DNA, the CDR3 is TGTGCCAGTAGTATTTGGAGGGTAGGAACTGAAGCTTTCTTT.

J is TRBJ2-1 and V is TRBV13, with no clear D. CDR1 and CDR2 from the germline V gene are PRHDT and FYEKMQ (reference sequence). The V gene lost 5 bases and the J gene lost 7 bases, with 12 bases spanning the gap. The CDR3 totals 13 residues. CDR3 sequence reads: CASSEVVGNEQFF. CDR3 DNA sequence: TGTGCCAGCAGCGAGGTTGTTGGGAATGAGCAGTTCTTC.

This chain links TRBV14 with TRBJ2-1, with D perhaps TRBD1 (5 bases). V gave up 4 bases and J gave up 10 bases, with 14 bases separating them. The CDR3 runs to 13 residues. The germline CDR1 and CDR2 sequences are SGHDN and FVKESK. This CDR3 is CASSPLLGQEQFF. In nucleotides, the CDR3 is TGTGCCAGCAGCCCGTTACTGGGGCAGGAGCAGTTCTTC.

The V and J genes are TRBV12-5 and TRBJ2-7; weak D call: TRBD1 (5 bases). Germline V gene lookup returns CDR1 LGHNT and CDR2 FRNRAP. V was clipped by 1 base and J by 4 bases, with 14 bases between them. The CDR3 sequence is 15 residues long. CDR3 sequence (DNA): TGTGCTAGTGGTTTGGGGCACCTCCAGGGTTACGAGCAGTACGTC. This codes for CASGLGHLQGYEQYV.

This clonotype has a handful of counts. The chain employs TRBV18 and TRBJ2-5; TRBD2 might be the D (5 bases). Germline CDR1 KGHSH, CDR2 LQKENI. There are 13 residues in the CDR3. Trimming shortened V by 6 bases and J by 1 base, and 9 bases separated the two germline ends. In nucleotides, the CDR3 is TGTGCCAGCTCCAGAGGGTTCCAAGAGACCCAGTACTTC. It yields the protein CASSRGFQETQYF.

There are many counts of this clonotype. The CDR3 DNA reads TGTGCCAGCAGCTCCCCTCTCGACAGGGTGAACACTGAAGCTTTCTTT. This translates into CASSSPLDRVNTEAFF. The gene calls are TRBV7-8 and TRBJ1-1, with 7 nucleotides matching TRBD1. Germline V gene data show CDR1 as SGHVS and CDR2 as FQNEAQ. The CDR3 sequence is 16 residues long. Losses at the gene ends were 4 bases for V and 0 bases for J; bases not matched to a gene: 8. The whole variable domain, remainder taken from reference TRBV7-8 and TRBJ1-1, is GAGVSQSPRYKVAKRGQDVALRCDPISGHVSLFWYQQALGQGPEFLTYFQNEAQLDKSGLPSDRFFAERPEGSVSTLKIQRTQQEDSAVYLCASSSPLDRVNTEAFFGQGTRLTVV.

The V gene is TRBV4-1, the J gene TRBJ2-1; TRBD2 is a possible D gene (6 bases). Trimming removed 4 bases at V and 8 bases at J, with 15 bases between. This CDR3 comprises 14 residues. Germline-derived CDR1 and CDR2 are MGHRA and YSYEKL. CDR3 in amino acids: CASSRAPGVHEQFF. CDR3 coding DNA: TGCGCCAGCAGCCGGGCCCCGGGGGTCCATGAGCAGTTCTTC.

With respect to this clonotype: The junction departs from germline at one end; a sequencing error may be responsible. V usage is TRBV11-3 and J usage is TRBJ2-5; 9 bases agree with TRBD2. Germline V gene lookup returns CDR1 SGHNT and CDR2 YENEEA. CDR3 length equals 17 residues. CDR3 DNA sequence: TGCGCCAGCAGCTTATCACGGCGGGAGGGCCGGCAAGAGACCCAGTACTTC. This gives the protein CASSLSRREGRQETQYF.

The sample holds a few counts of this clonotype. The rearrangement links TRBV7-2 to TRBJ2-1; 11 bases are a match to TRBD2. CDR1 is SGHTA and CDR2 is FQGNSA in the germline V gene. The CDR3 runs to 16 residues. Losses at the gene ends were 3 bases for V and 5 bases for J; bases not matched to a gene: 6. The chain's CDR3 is CASSLYIAGGNNEQFF. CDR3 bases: TGTGCCAGCAGCTTGTATATAGCGGGAGGGAACAATGAGCAGTTCTTC. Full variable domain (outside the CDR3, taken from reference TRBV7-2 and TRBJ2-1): GAGVSQSPSNKVTEKGKDVELRCDPISGHTALYWYRQSLGQGLEFLIYFQGNSAPDKSGLPSDRFSAERTGGSVSTLTIQRTQQEDSAVYLCASSLYIAGGNNEQFFGPGTRLTVL.

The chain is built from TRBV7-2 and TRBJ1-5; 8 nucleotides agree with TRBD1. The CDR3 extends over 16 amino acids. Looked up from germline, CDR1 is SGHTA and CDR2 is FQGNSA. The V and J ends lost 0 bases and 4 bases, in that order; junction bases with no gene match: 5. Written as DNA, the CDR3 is TGTGCCAGCAGCTTAGCGGACAGGGTTTGGAATCAGCCCCAGCATTTT. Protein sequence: CASSLADRVWNQPQHF.

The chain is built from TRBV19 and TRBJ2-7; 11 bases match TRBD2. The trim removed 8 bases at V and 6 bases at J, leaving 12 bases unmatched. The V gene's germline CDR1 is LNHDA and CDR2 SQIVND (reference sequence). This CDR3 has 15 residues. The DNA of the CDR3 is TGTGCCAGTTCTACCGGGACTAGCGGTCCTATCGAGCAGTACTTC. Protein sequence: CASSTGTSGPIEQYF.

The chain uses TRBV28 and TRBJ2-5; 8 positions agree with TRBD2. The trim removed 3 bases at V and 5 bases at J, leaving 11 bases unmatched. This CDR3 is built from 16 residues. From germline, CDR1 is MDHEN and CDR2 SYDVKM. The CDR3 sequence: CASSFIAGAGVETQYF. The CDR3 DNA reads TGTGCCAGCAGTTTCATAGCTGGAGCGGGAGTTGAGACCCAGTACTTC.

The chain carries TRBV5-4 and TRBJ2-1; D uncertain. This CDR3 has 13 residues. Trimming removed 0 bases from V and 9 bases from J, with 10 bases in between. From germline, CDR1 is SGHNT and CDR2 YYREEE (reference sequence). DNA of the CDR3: TGTGCCAGCAGCTTGGGCGTTCAGCCTGAGCAGTTCTTC. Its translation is CASSLGVQPEQFF.